Below, one T cell receptor (beta chain) is given with its context. The protocol was immunoSEQ multiplex PCR, while the TCRdb copy is restricted to in-frame clones and leaves out a portion. Of some 220,000 clones detected, roughly 80% appear once; the ten largest clones hold about 3%. This specimen comes from a study of blood T cell repertoires in COVID-19. For the study at large: Some COVID-19 samples were acute and others convalescent; all came from the United States, Italy and Spain.

The sequenced sample was peripheral blood. This sequence originates from a woman under 40 who had recovered from COVID-19.

The CDR3 region is CASSGQRNEKLFF. The DNA of the CDR3 is TGCGCCAGCAGCGGACAGAGGAATGAAAAACTGTTTTTT. The chain combines TRBV5-1 with TRBJ1-4, with a weak D call TRBD1 (6 bases). The CDR3 length is 13 residues. V shed 4 bases and J shed 5 bases, with 9 bases lying between them. Germline V gives CDR1 SGHRS, CDR2 YFSETQ.